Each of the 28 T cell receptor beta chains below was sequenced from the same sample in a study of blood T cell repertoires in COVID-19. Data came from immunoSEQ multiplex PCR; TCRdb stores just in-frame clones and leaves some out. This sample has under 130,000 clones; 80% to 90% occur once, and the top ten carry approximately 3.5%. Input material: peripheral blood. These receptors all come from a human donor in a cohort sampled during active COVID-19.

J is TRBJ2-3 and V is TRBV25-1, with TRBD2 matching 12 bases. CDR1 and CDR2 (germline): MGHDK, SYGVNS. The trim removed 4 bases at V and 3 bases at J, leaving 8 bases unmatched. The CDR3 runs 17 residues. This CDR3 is CASSALAGGPGTDTQYF. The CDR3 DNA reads TGTGCCAGCAGTGCGCTAGCGGGGGGGCCGGGGACAGATACGCAGTATTTT.

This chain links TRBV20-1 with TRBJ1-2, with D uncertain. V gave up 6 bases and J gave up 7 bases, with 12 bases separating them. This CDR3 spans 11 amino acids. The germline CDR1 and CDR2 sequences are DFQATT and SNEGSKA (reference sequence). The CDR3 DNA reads TGCAGTGCCGACAAACAAGGTGGCTACACCTTC. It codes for CSADKQGGYTF.

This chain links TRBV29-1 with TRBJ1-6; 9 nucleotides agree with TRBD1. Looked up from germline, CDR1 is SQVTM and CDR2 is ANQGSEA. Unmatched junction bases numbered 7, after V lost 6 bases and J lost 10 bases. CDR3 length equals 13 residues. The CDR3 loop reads CSVGGQGGSPLHF. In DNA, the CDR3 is TGCAGCGTGGGGGGACAGGGAGGGTCACCCCTCCACTTT. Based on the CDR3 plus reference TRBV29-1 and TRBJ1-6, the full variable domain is SAVISQKPSRDICQRGTSLTIQCQVDSQVTMMFWYRQQPGQSLTLIATANQGSEATYESGFVIDKFPISRPNLTFSTLTVSNMSPEDSSIYLCSVGGQGGSPLHFGNGTRLTVT.

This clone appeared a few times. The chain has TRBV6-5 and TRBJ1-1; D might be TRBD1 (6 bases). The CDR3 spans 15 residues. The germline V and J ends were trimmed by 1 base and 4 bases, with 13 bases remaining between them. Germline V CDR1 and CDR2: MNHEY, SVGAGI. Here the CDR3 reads CASSYLQGPGTEAFF. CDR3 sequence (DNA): TGTGCCAGCAGTTACTTACAGGGCCCTGGCACTGAAGCTTTCTTT.

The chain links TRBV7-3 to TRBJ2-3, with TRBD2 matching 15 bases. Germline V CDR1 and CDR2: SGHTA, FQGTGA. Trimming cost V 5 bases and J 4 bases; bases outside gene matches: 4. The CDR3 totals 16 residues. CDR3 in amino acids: CASSLWTSGGADTQYF. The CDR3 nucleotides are TGTGCCAGCAGCCTCTGGACTAGCGGGGGGGCAGATACGCAGTATTTT. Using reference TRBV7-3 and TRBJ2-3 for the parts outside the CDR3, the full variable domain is GAGVSQTPSNKVTEKGKYVELRCDPISGHTALYWYRQSLGQGPEFLIYFQGTGAADDSGLPNDRFFAVRPEGSVSTLKIQRTERGDSAVYLCASSLWTSGGADTQYFGPGTRLTVL.

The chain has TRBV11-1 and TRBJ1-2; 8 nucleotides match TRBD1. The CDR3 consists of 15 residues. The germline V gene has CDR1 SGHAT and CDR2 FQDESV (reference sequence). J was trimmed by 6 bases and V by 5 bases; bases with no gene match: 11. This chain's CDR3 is CASSQRWTGKNGYTF. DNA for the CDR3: TGTGCCAGCAGCCAACGCTGGACAGGGAAGAATGGCTACACCTTC.

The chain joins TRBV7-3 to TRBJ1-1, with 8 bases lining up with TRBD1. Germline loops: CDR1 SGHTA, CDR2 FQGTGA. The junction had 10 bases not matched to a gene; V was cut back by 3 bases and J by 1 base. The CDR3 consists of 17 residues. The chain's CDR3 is CASSLYPLGQGNTEAFF. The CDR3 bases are TGTGCCAGCAGCTTGTACCCCCTCGGACAGGGGAACACTGAAGCTTTCTTT.

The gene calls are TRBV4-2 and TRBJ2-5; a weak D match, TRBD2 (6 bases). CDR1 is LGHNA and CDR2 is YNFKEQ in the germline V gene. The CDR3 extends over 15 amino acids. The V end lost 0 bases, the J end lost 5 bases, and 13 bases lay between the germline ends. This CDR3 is CASSQDRTTVETQYF. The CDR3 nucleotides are TGTGCCAGCAGCCAAGATCGGACTACCGTTGAGACCCAGTACTTC.

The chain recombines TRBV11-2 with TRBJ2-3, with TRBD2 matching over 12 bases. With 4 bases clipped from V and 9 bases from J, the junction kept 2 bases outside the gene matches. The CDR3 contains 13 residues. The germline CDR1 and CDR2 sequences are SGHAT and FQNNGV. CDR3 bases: TGTGCCAGCAGCTCCGGACTAGCGGGAACGCAGTATTTT. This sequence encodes CASSSGLAGTQYF.

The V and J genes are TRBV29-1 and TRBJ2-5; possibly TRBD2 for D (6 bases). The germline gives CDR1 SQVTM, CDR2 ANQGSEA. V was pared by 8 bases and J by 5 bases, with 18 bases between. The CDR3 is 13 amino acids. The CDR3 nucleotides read TGCAGCACCCGGGGACTCTCTGGGGAGACCCAGTACTTC. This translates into CSTRGLSGETQYF.

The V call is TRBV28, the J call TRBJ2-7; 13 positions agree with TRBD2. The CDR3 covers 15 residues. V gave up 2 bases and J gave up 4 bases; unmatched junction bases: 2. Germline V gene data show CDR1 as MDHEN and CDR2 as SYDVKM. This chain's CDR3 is CASSLGTSGTYEQYF. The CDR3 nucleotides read TGTGCCAGCAGTTTAGGGACTAGCGGGACTTACGAGCAGTACTTC.

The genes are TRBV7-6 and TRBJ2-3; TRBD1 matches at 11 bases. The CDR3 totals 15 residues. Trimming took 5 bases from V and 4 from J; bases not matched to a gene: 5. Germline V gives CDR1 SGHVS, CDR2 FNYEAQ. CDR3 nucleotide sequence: TGTGCCAGCAGCCCCGGGACAGGGGGGGCAGATACGCAGTATTTT. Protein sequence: CASSPGTGGADTQYF.

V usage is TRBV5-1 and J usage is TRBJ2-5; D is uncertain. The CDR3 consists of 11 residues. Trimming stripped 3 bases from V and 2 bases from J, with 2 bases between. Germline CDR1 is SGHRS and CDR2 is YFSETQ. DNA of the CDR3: TGCGCCAGCAGCTCGCAAGAGACCCAGTACTTC. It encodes CASSSQETQYF.

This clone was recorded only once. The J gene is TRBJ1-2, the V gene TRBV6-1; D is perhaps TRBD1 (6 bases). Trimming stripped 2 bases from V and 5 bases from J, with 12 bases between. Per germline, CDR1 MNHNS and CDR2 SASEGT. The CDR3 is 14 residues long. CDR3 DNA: TGTGCCAGCAGTGAAACAGGGTCTGGGTATGGCTACACCTTC. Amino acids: CASSETGSGYGYTF.

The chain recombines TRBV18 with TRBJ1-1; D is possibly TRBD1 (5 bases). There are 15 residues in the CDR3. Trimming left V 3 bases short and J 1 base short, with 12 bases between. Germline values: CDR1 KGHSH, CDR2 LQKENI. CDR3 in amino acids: CASSPIDSENTEAFF. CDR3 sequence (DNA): TGTGCCAGCTCACCTATCGACAGTGAGAACACTGAAGCTTTCTTT.

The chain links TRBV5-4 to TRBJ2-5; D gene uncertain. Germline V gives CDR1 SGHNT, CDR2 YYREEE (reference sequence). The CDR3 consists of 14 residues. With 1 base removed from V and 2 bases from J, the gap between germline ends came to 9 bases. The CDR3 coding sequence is TGTGCCAGCAGCTTGCTCGGGTTACAAGAGACCCAGTACTTC. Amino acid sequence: CASSLLGLQETQYF.

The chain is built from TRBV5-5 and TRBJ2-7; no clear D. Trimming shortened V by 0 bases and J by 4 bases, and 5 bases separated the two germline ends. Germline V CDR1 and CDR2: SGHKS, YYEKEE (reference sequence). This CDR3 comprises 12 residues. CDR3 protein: CASSLVGYEQYF. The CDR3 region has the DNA TGTGCCAGCAGCTTGGTCGGTTACGAGCAGTACTTC.

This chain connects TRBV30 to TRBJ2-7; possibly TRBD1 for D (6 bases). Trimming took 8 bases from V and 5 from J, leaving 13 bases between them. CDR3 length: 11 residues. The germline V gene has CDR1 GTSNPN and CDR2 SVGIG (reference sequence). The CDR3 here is CAHLQGNEQYF. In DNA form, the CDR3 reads TGTGCCCATCTACAGGGAAACGAGCAGTACTTC.

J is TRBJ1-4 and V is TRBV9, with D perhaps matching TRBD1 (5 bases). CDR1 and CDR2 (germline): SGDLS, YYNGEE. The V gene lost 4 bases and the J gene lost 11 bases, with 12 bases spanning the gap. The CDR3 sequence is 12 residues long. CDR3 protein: CASSLGGEKLFF. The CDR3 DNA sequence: TGTGCCAGCAGCCTGGGAGGGGAGAAACTGTTTTTT.

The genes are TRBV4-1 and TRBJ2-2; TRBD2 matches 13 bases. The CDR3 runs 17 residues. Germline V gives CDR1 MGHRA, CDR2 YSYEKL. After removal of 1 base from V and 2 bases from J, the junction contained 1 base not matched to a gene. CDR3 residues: CASSQGLAGGNTGELFF. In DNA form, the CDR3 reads TGCGCCAGCAGCCAAGGACTAGCGGGGGGTAACACCGGGGAGCTGTTTTTT.

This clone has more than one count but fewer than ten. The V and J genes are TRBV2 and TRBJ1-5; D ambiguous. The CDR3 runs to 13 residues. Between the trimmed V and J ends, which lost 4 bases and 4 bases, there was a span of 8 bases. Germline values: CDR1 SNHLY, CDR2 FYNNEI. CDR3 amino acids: CASSAGRNQPQHF. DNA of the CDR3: TGTGCCAGCAGTGCGGGGAGGAATCAGCCCCAGCATTTT.

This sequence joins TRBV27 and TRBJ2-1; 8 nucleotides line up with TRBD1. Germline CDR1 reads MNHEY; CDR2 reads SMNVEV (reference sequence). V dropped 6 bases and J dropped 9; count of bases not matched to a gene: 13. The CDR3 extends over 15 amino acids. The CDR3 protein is CASSFDRGFGGEQFF. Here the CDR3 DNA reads TGTGCCAGCAGCTTTGACAGGGGTTTTGGTGGTGAGCAGTTCTTC.

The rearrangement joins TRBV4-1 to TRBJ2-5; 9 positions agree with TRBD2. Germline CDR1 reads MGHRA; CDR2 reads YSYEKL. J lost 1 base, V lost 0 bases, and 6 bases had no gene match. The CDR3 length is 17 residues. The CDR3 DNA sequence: TGCGCCAGCAGCCAAGATTTGGCTAGCGGGATCCAAGAGACCCAGTACTTC. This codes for CASSQDLASGIQETQYF.

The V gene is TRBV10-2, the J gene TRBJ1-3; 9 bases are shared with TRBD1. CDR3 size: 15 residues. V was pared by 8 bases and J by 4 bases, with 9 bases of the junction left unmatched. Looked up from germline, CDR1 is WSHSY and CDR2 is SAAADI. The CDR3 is CASGGGTGSGNTIYF. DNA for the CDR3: TGCGCCAGCGGTGGGGGGACAGGGTCAGGAAACACCATATATTTT.

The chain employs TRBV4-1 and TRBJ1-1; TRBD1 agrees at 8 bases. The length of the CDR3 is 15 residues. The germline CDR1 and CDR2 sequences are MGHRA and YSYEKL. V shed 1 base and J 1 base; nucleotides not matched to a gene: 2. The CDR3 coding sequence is TGCGCCAGCAGCCAAGCAGGGGGCTCGAACACTGAAGCTTTCTTT. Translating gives CASSQAGGSNTEAFF.

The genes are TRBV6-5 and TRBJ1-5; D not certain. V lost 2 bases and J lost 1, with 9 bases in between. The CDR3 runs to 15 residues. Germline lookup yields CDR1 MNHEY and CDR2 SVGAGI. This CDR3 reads CASSYTGGSNQPQHF. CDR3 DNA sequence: TGTGCCAGCAGTTACACTGGAGGCAGCAATCAGCCCCAGCATTTT.

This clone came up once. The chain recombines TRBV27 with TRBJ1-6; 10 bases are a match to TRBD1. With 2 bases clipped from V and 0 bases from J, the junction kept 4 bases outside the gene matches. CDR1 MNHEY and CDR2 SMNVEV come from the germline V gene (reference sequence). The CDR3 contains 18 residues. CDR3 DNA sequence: TGTGCCAGCAGTTTAACCGGACAGGGGGTCTCCTATAATTCACCCCTCCACTTT. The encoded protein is CASSLTGQGVSYNSPLHF.

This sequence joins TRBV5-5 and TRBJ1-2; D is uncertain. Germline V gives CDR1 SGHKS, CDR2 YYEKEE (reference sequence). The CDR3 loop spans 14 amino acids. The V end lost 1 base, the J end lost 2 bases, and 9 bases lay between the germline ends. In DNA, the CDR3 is TGTGCCAGCAGCTTGTTTTCACAGAACTATGGCTACACCTTC. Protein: CASSLFSQNYGYTF.